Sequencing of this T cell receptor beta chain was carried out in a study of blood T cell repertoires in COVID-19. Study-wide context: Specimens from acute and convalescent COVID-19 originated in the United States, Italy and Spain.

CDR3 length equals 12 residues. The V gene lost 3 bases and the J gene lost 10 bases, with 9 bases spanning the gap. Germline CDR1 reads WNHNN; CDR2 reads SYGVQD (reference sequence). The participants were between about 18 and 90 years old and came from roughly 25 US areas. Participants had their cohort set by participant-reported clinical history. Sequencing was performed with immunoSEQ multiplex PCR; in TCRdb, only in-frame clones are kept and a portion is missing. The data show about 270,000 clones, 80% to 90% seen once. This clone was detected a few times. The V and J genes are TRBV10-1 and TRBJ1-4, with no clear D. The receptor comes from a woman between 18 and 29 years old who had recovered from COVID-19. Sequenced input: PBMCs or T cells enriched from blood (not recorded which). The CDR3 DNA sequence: TGCGCCAGCAGTGACGGAGGCGGAAAACTGTTTTTT. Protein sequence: CASSDGGGKLFF.